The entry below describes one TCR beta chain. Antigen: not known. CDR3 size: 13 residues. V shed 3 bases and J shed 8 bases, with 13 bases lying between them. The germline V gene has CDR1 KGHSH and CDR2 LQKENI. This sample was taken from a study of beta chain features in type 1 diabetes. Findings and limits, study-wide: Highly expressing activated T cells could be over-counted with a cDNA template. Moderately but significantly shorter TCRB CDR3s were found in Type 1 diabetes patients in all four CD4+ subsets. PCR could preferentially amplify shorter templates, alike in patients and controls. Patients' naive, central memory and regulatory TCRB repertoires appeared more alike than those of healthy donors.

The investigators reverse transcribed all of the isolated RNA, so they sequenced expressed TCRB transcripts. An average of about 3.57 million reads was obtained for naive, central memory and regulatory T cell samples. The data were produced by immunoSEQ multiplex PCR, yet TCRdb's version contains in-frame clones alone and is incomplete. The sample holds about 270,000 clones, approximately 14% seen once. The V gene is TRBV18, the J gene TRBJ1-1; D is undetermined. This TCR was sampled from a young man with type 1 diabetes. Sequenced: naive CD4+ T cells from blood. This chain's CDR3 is CASSPAQVSEAFF. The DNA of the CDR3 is TGTGCCAGCTCACCGGCTCAGGTCTCGGAAGCTTTCTTT.